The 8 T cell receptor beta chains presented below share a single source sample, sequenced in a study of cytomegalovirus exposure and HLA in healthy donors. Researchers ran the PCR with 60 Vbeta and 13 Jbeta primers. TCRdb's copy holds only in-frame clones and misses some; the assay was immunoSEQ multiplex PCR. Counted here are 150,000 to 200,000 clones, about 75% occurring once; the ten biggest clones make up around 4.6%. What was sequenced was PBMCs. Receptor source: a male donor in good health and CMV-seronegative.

CDR3 nucleotide sequence: TGTGCCAGCAGCTCCTATGGGGAAGGAGGCATGAACACTGAAGCTTTCTTT. It codes for CASSSYGEGGMNTEAFF. The V and J genes are TRBV5-6 and TRBJ1-1, with D unclear. Germline-derived CDR1 and CDR2 are SGHDT and YYEEEE. The CDR3 covers 17 residues. V lost 3 bases and J lost 0, with 18 bases in between.

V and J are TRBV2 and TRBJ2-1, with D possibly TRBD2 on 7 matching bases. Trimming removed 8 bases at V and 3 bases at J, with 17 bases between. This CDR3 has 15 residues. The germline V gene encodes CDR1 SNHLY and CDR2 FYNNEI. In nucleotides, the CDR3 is TGTGCCAGCGGTGGGGGGAGGGGGAGCTACAATGAGCAGTTCTTC. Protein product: CASGGGRGSYNEQFF.

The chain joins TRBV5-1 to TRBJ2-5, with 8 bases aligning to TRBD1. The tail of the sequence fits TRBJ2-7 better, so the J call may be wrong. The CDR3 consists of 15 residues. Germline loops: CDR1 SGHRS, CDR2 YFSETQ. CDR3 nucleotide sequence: TGCGCCAGCAGCGCGGGACAGGCTAACCCCTACGAGCAGTACTTC. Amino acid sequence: CASSAGQANPYEQYF.

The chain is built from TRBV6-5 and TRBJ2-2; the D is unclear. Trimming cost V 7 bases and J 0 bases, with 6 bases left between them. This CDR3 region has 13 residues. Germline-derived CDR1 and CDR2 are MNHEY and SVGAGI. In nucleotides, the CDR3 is TGTGCCAGCACTAACTCGAACACCGGGGAGCTGTTTTTT. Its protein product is CASTNSNTGELFF.

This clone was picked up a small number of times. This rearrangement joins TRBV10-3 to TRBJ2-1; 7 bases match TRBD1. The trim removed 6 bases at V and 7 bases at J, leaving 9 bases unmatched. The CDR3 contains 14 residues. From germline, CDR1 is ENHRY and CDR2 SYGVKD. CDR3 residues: CAIRSDREGNEQFF. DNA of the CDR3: TGTGCCATCAGGTCCGACAGGGAAGGGAATGAGCAGTTCTTC.

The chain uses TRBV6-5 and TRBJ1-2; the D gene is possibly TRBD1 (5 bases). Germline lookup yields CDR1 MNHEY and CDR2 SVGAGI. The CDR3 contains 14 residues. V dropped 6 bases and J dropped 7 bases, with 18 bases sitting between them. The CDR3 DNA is TGTGCCAGCAGCCCGAAGCCCAGGGTCGGTGGCTACACCTTC. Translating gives CASSPKPRVGGYTF.

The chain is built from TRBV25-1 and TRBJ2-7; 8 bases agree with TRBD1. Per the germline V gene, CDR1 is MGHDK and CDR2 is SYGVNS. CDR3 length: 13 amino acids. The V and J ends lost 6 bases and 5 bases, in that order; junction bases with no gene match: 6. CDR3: CASSADRVHEQYF. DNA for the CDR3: TGTGCCAGCAGCGCGGACAGGGTCCACGAGCAGTACTTC.

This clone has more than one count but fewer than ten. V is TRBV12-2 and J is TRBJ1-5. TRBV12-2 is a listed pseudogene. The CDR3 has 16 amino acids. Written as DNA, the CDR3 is TGTGCAAGTCGCTGCACTCCGACGGGGAACAATCAGCCCCAGCATTTT. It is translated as CASRCTPTGNNQPQHF.